The rows below give T cell receptor beta chains drawn from one sample of a study of T-cell reconstitution after alpha-beta-depleted transplantation in children. TCRdb ran MiXCR on the PCR reads and lists one entry per CDR3 protein. The sample has around 960,000 distinct CDR3 sequences; roughly 29% are singletons. The starting material was PBMCs, mostly from graft donor cells, obtained 360 days after TCRalphabeta/CD19-depleted stem cell transplant. The source of these receptors is a boy in the first two years of life who had a stem cell transplant for SCID, so the T cells may come from the graft donor. Both conserved end residues are part of each CDR3. The D gene is left open where the match is weak. Clone size appears in some rows only: once, few, many, or a class for an expanded clone.

>TRBJ2-7|TRBV7-6|-|-
CASSLAGLVYEQYF
TGTGCCAGCAGCTTAGCGGGGTTAGTCTACGAGCAGTACTTC
>TRBJ2-7|TRBV28|few|-
CASSFKRAGEGGNEQYF
TGTGCCAGCAGTTTCAAAAGGGCAGGCGAAGGGGGGAACGAGCAGTACTTC
>TRBJ2-3|TRBV2|-|-
CASNGRGYTDTQYF
TGTGCCAGCAACGGCAGGGGATACACAGATACGCAGTATTTT
>TRBJ1-2|TRBV7-6|once|-
CASSDGGDGYTF
TGTGCCAGCAGCGATGGGGGGGATGGCTACACCTTC
>TRBJ2-5|TRBV15|few|-
CATSRGEGTTEYQETQYF
TGTGCCACCAGCAGGGGGGAAGGGACCACTGAGTACCAAGAGACCCAGTACTTC
>TRBJ1-5|TRBV20-1|-|-
CSASSGLEYRSNQPQHF
TGCAGTGCTAGTTCTGGATTGGAGTACCGGAGCAATCAGCCCCAGCATTTT
>TRBJ2-2|TRBV12-3/TRBV12-4|-|-
CASSSSNVGLSGELFF
TGTGCCAGCAGCTCCTCGAACGTTGGTCTGTCCGGGGAGCTGTTTTTT
>TRBJ2-6|TRBV20-1|few|TRBD1
CSVKGGSGANVLTF
TGCAGTGTTAAAGGGGGCTCCGGGGCCAACGTCCTGACTTTC
>TRBJ2-7|TRBV10-3|-|TRBD2
CAISESGLAGGHIGEQYF
TGTGCCATCAGTGAGTCGGGGCTAGCGGGGGGGCATATCGGCGAGCAGTACTTC
>TRBJ2-7|TRBV20-1|-|TRBD1
CSAESGQGNYEQYF
TGCAGTGCCGAATCGGGACAGGGGAATTACGAGCAGTACTTC